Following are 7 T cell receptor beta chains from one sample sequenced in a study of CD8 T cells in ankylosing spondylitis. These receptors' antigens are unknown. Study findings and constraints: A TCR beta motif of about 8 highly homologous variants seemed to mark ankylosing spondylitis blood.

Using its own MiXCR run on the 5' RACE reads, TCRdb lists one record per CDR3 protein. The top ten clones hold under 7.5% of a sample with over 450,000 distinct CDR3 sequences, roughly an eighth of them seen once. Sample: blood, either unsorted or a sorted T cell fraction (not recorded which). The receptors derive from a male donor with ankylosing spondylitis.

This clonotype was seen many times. CDR3 sequence reads: CASSSPLSQGYSYEQYF. CDR3 sequence (DNA): TGTGCCAGCAGCTCCCCCCTCAGCCAGGGCTACTCCTACGAGCAGTACTTC. V gene TRBV7-9 combines with J gene TRBJ2-7; tentative D call: TRBD1 (5 bases). V was shortened by 4 bases and J by 0 bases, with 19 bases between the two germline ends. The germline gives CDR1 SEHNR, CDR2 FQNEAQ (reference sequence). The CDR3 totals 17 residues.

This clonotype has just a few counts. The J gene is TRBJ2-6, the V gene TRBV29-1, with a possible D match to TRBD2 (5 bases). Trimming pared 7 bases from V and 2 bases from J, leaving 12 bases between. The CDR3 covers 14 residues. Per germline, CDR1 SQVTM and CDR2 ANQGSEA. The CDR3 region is CSAGLGTGANVLTF. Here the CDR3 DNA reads TGCAGCGCTGGACTGGGAACTGGGGCCAACGTCCTGACTTTC.

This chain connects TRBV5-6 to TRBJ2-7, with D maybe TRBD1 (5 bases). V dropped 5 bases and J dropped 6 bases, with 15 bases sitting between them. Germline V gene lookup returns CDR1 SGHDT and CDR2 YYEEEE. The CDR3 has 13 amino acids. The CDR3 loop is CASSWIGAGEQYV. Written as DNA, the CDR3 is TGTGCCAGCAGTTGGATAGGGGCTGGCGAGCAGTACGTC.

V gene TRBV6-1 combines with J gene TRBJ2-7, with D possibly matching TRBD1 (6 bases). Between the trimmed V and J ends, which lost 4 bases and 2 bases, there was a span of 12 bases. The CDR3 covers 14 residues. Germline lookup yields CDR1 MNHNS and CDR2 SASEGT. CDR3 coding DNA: TGTGCCAGCAGTGCCGGACAGAGCCCCTACGAGCAGTACTTC. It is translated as CASSAGQSPYEQYF.

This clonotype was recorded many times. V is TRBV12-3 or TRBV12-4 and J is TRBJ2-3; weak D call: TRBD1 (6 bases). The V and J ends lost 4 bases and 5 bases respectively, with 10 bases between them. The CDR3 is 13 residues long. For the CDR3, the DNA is TGTGCCAGCAGTTCAGGGACAAGAGATACGCAGTATTTT. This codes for CASSSGTRDTQYF.

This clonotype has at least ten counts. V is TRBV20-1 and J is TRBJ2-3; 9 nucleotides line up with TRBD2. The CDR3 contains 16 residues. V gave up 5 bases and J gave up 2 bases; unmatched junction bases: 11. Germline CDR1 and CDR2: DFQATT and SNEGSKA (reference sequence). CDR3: CSAPRSSGSFTDTQYF. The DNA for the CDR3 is TGCAGTGCTCCCCGGAGTAGCGGGAGCTTCACAGATACGCAGTATTTT.

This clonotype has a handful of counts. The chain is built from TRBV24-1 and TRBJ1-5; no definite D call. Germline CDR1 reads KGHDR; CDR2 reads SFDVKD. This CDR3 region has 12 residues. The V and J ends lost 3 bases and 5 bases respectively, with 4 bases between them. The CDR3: CATSDPDQPQHF. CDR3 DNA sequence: TGTGCCACCAGTGATCCCGATCAGCCCCAGCATTTT.